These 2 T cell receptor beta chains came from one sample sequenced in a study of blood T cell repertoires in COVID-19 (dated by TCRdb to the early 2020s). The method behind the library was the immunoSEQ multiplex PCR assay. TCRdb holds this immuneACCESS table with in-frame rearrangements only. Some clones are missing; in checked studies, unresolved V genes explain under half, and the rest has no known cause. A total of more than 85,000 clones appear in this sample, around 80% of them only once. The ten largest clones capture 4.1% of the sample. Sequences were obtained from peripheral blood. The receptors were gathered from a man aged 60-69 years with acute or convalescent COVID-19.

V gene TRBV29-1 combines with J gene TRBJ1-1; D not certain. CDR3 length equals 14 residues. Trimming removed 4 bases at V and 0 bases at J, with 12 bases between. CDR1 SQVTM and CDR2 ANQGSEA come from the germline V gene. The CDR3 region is CSVVSHSLNTEAFF. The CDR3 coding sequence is TGCAGCGTTGTATCTCACAGTTTGAACACTGAAGCTTTCTTT. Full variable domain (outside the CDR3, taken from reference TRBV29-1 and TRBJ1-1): SAVISQKPSRDICQRGTSLTIQCQVDSQVTMMFWYRQQPGQSLTLIATANQGSEATYESGFVIDKFPISRPNLTFSTLTVSNMSPEDSSIYLCSVVSHSLNTEAFFGQGTRLTVV.

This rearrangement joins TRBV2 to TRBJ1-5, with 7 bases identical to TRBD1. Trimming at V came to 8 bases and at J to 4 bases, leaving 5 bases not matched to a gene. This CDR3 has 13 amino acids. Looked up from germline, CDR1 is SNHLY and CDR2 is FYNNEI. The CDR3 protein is CASRGDRNQPQHF. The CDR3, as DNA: TGTGCCAGCCGAGGGGACAGAAATCAGCCCCAGCATTTT.